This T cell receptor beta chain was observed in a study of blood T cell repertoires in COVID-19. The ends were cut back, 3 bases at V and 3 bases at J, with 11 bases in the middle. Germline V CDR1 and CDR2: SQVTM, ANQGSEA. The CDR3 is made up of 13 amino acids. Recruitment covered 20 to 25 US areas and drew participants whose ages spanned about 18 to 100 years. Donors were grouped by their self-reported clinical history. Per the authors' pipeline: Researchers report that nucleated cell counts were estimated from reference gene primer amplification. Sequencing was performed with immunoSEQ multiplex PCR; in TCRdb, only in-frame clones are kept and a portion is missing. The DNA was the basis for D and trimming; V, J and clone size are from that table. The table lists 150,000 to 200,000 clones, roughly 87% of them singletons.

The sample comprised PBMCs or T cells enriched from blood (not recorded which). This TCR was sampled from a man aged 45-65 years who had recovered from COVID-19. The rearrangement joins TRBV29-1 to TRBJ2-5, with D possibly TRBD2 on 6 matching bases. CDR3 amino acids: CSVEEGGKETQYF. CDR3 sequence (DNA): TGCAGCGTTGAGGAGGGAGGAAAAGAGACCCAGTACTTC.